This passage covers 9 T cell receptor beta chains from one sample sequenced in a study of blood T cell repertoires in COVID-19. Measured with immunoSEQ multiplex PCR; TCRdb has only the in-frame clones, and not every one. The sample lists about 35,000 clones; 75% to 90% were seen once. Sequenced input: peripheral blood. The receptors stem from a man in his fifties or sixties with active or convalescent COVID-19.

The DNA for the CDR3 is TGTGCCAGTAGTGCCAGGACTGTTCAAGAGACCCAGTACTTC. Translation: CASSARTVQETQYF. The chain is built from TRBV19 and TRBJ2-5, with D tentatively TRBD2 (5 bases). This CDR3 is built from 14 residues. Germline V lookup: CDR1 LNHDA, CDR2 SQIVND (reference sequence). V was pared by 5 bases and J by 2 bases, with 12 bases between.

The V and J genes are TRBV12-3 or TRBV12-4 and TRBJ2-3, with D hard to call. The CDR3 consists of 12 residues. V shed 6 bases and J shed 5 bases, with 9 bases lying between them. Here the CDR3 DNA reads TGTGCCAGCAGGCTGTCAGGAGATACGCAGTATTTT. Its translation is CASRLSGDTQYF.

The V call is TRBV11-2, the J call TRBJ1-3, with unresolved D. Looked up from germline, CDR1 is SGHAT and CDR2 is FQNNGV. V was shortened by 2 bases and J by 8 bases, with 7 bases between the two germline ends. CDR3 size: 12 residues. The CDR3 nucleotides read TGTGCCAGCAGCTTACCCGGGGACACCATATATTTT. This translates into CASSLPGDTIYF.

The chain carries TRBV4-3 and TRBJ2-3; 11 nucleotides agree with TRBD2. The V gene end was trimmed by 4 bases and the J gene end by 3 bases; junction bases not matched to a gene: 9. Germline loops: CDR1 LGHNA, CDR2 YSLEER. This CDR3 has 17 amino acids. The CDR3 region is CASSPRVAGGPTDTQYF. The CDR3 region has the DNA TGCGCCAGCAGCCCCCGGGTAGCGGGAGGGCCAACAGATACGCAGTATTTT.

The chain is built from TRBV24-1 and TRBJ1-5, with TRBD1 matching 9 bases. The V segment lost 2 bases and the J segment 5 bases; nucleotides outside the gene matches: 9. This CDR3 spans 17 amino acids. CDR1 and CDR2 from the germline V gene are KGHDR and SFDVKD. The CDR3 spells CATSDWWTGVIYQPQHF. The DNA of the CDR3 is TGTGCCACCAGTGATTGGTGGACAGGGGTAATCTATCAGCCCCAGCATTTT.

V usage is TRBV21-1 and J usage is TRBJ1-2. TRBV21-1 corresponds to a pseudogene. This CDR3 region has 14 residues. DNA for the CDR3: TGTGCCAGCGGACTTGTCGTCGGGAGCTATGGCTACACCTTC. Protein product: CASGLVVGSYGYTF.

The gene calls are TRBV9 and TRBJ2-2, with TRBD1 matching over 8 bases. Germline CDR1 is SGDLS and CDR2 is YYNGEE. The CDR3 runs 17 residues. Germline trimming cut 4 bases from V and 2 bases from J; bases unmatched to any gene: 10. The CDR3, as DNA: TGTGCCAGCAGCCTTCGCCAGACAGGGGATAACACCGGGGAGCTGTTTTTT. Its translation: CASSLRQTGDNTGELFF.

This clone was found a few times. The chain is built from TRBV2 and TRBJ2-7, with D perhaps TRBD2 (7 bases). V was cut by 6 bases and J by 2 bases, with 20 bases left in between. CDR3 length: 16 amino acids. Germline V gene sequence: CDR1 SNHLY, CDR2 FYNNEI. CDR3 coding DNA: TGTGCCAGCAGAAAAACACAGGGAGGGGGAACCTACGAGCAGTACGTC. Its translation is CASRKTQGGGTYEQYV.

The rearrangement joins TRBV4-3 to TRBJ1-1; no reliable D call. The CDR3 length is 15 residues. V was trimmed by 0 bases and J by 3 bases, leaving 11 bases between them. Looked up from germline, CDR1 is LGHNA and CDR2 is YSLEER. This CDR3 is CASSQDSRLDTEAFF. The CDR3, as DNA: TGCGCCAGCAGCCAAGACTCCCGGTTGGACACTGAAGCTTTCTTT.